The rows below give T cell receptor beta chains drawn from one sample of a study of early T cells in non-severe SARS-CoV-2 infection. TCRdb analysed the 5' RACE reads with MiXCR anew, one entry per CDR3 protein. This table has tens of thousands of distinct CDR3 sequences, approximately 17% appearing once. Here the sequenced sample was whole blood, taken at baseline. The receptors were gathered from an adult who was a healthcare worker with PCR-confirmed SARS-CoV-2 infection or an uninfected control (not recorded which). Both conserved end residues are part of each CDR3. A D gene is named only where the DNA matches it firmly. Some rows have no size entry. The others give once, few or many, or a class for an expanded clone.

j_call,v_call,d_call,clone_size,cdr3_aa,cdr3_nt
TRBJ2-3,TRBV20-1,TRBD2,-,CSATTSGRYTDTQYF,TGCAGTGCAACAACTAGCGGGAGATACACAGATACGCAGTATTTT
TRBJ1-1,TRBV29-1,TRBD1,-,CSARQGLEAFF,TGCAGCGCAAGACAGGGACTTGAAGCTTTCTTT
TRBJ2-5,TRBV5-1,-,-,CASSLAASQETQYF,TGCGCCAGCAGCTTGGCGGCAAGCCAAGAGACCCAGTACTTC
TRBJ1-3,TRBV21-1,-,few,CASSKVSNSGNTIYF,TGTGCCAGCAGCAAAGTCTCCAACTCTGGAAACACCATATATTTT
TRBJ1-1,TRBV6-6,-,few,CASIPVMNTEAFF,TGTGCCAGCATCCCAGTTATGAACACTGAAGCTTTCTTT
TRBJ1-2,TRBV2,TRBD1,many,CASTEGQSRTTGYTF,TGTGCCAGCACCGAGGGACAGTCCCGGACCACGGGCTACACCTTC
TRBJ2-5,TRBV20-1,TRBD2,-,CSAVAGHYPLRKTQYF,TGCAGTGCAGTAGCGGGCCACTACCCTCTGCGGAAGACCCAGTACTTC
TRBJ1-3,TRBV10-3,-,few,CANRTAENSGNTIYF,TGTGCCAACCGGACAGCCGAAAACTCTGGAAACACCATATATTTT
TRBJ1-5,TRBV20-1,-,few,CSAGEGNQPQHF,TGCAGTGCCGGGGAGGGGAATCAGCCCCAGCATTTT
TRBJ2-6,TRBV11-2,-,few,CASSLVSSAGANVLTF,TGTGCCAGCAGCTTAGTCTCCTCGGCCGGGGCCAACGTCCTGACTTTC
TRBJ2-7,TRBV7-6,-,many,CASSLETGSHYEQYF,TGTGCCAGCAGCTTAGAGACAGGATCACACTACGAGCAGTACTTC
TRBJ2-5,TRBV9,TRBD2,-,CASSVGLADEGETQYF,TGTGCCAGCAGCGTAGGCCTAGCGGACGAGGGAGAGACCCAGTACTTC
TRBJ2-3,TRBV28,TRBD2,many,CASRHSGSTFADTQYF,TGTGCCAGCAGGCATAGCGGGAGTACGTTCGCAGATACGCAGTATTTT
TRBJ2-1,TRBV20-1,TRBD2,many,CSARDRGLAPYNEQFF,TGCAGTGCTAGAGATCGAGGACTAGCGCCCTACAATGAGCAGTTCTTC
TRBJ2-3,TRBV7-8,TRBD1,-,CASSSGTATDTQYF,TGTGCCAGCAGCTCTGGGACAGCCACAGATACGCAGTATTTT
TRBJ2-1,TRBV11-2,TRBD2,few,CASSKPGLAGYNEQFF,TGTGCCAGCAGTAAGCCGGGACTAGCGGGATACAATGAGCAGTTCTTC
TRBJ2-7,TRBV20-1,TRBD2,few,CSASMGGRPYEQYF,TGCAGTGCTAGTATGGGCGGGAGACCCTACGAGCAGTACTTC
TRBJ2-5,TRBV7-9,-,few,CASSLAPSSMEETQYF,TGTGCCAGCAGCTTAGCGCCTAGCAGCATGGAAGAGACCCAGTACTTC
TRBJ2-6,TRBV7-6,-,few,CASKSPSGANVLTF,TGTGCCAGCAAGTCGCCCTCTGGGGCCAACGTCCTGACTTTC
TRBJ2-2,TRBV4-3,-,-,CASSQEAPSQINTGELFF,TGCGCCAGCAGCCAAGAGGCCCCTTCCCAAATTAACACCGGGGAGCTGTTTTTT
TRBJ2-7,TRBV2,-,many,CASSEVDEQYF,TGTGCCAGCAGTGAGGTTGACGAGCAGTACTTC
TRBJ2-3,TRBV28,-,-,CASSFLRAGDTQYF,TGTGCCAGCAGTTTCCTCAGGGCGGGAGATACGCAGTATTTT
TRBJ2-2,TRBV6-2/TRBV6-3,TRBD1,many,CASSRQGATRSTGELFF,TGTGCCAGCAGCCGCCAGGGGGCGACTAGGAGTACCGGGGAGCTGTTTTTT
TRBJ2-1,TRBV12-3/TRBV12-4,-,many,CASSLIRELEQFF,TGTGCCAGCAGTTTAATACGGGAGCTTGAGCAGTTCTTC
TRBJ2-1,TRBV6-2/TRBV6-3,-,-,CASSGARNEQFF,TGTGCCAGCAGTGGGGCTCGGAATGAGCAGTTCTTC
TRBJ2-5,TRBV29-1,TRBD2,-,CSVEEREGETQYF,TGCAGCGTTGAAGAGAGGGAGGGAGAGACCCAGTACTTC
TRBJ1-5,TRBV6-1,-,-,CASSEATLRLGQPQHF,TGTGCCAGCAGTGAAGCAACCCTTCGCCTAGGTCAGCCCCAGCATTTT
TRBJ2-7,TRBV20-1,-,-,CSASVEIEQYF,TGCAGTGCTAGTGTTGAAATCGAGCAGTACTTC
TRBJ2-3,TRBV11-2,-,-,CSSSLGTDTQYF,TGCTCCAGCAGCTTAGGCACAGATACGCAGTATTTT
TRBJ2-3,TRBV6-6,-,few,CASRGGTNTDTQYF,TGTGCCAGCAGGGGAGGGACAAACACAGATACGCAGTATTTT
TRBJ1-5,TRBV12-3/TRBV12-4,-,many,CASSARGSNQPQHF,TGTGCCAGCAGTGCCCGTGGGAGCAATCAGCCCCAGCATTTT
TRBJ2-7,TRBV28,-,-,CASSLRTDAYEQYF,TGTGCCAGCAGCCTTCGGACGGATGCCTACGAGCAGTACTTC
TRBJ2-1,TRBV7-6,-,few,CASSPTRIREQFF,TGTGCCAGCAGCCCGACCCGTATCAGGGAGCAGTTCTTC
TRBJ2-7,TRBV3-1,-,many,CASSQDGVDRAREQYF,TGTGCCAGCAGCCAAGATGGCGTTGATAGGGCTCGGGAGCAGTACTTC
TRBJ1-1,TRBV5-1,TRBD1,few,CASSYSTGRYTEAFF,TGCGCCAGCAGCTACTCGACAGGGAGGTACACTGAAGCTTTCTTT
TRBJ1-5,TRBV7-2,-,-,CASSPGGDQPQHF,TGTGCCAGCAGCCCCGGAGGAGATCAGCCCCAGCATTTT
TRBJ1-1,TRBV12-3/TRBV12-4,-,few,CASSVRGMNTEAFF,TGTGCCAGCAGCGTCAGGGGAATGAACACTGAAGCTTTCTTT
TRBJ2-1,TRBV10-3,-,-,CAISDLLASEQFF,TGTGCCATCAGTGACCTCCTAGCATCTGAGCAGTTCTTC
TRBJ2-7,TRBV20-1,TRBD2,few,CSARTSGSEQYF,TGCAGTGCGAGGACTAGCGGGAGCGAGCAGTACTTC
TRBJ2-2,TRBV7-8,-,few,CASIPEVTGELFF,TGTGCCAGCATCCCCGAGGTGACCGGGGAGCTGTTTTTT
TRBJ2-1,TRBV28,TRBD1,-,CASSSGQYNEQFF,TGTGCCAGCAGTTCGGGACAGTACAATGAGCAGTTCTTC
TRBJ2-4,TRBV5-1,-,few,CASPTPGCIQYF,TGCGCCAGCCCCACACCGGGTTGCATTCAGTACTTC
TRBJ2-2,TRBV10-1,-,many,CASSGRDTDTGELFF,TGCGCCAGCAGTGGCCGGGACACAGACACCGGGGAGCTGTTTTTT
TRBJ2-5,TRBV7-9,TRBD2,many,CASSPLGTSLETQYF,TGTGCCAGCAGCCCGCTTGGGACTAGCTTAGAGACCCAGTACTTC
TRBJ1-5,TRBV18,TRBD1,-,CASSPARGHQPQHF,TGTGCCAGCTCACCAGCCAGGGGGCATCAGCCCCAGCATTTT
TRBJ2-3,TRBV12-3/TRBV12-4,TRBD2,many,CASIAGGHTDTQYF,TGTGCCAGCATAGCGGGAGGGCACACAGATACGCAGTATTTT
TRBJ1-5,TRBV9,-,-,CASSVEEVGQPQHF,TGTGCAAGCAGCGTAGAGGAGGTCGGTCAGCCCCAGCATTTT
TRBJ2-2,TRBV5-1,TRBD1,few,CASRQSTGGESAELFF,TGCGCCAGCAGACAGTCAACAGGGGGCGAATCCGCGGAGCTGTTTTTT
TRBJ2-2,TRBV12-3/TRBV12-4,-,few,CARQDTNTGELFF,TGTGCCAGGCAGGACACCAACACCGGGGAGCTGTTTTTT
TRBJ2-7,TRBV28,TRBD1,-,CASRGDRNYEQYF,TGTGCCAGCAGGGGGGACAGAAACTACGAGCAGTACTTC
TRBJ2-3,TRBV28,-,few,CASKEGGGTDTQYF,TGTGCCAGCAAAGAGGGAGGGGGGACAGATACGCAGTATTTT
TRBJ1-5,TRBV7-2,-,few,CASSTHGGAGSNQPQHF,TGTGCCAGCAGCACACATGGGGGCGCGGGGAGCAATCAGCCCCAGCATTTT
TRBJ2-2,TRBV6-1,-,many,CASTEQGGGTGELFF,TGTGCCAGCACCGAGCAGGGTGGAGGCACCGGGGAGCTGTTTTTT
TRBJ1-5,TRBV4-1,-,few,CASSQDVKGNQPQHF,TGCGCCAGCAGCCAAGACGTGAAAGGGAATCAGCCCCAGCATTTT